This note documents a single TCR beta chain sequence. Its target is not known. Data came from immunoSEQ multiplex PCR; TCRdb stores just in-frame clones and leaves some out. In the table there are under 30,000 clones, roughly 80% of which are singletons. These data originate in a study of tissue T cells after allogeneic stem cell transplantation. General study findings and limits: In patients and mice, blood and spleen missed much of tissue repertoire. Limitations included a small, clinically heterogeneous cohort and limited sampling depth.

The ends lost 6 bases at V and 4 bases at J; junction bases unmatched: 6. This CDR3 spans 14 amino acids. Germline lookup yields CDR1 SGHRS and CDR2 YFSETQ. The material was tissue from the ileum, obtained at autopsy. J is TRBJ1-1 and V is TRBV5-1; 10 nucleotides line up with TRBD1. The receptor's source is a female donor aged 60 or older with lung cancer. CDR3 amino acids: CASTPWTGGTEAFF. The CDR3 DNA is TGCGCCAGCACCCCTTGGACAGGGGGCACTGAAGCTTTCTTT.